The 29 T cell receptor beta chains in this list originate from one sample, sequenced in a study of response to subunit inactivated influenza vaccine. TCRdb itself ran the RT-PCR reads through MiXCR, one entry per CDR3 protein. Among around 580,000 distinct CDR3 sequences listed, roughly 12% were seen once. The source material was PBMCs from blood, sampled on the day of vaccination. The receptors shown here come from a man aged 45 to 65 who received an inactivated influenza vaccine.

This chain links TRBV12-3 or TRBV12-4 with TRBJ1-4; TRBD1 aligns across 8 bases. After removal of 4 bases from V and 10 bases from J, the junction contained 8 bases not matched to a gene. CDR3 size: 14 residues. This chain's CDR3 is CASSSGTGLLKLFF. The CDR3, as DNA: TGTGCCAGCAGTTCGGGGACAGGACTTTTAAAACTGTTTTTT.

This clonotype occurred a few times. The V gene is TRBV20-1, the J gene TRBJ2-5; D is possibly TRBD1 (5 bases). Germline V lookup: CDR1 DFQATT, CDR2 SNEGSKA (reference sequence). The CDR3 loop spans 13 amino acids. V lost 6 bases to trimming and J lost 4 bases, with 15 bases between them. The CDR3 DNA reads TGCAGTGCCAGTGATCAGGGATCAGAGACCCAGTACTTC. It yields the protein CSASDQGSETQYF.

This clonotype was detected ten times or more. The chain employs TRBV6-5 and TRBJ2-1, with D possibly being TRBD1 or TRBD2 (5 bases each). Germline CDR1 is MNHEY and CDR2 is SVGAGI. V was trimmed by 1 base and J by 8 bases, leaving 9 bases between them. This CDR3 region has 13 residues. DNA of the CDR3: TGTGCCAGCAGTTACTGGGGGAGCCATGAGCAGTTCTTC. This sequence encodes CASSYWGSHEQFF.

V usage is TRBV12-3 or TRBV12-4 and J usage is TRBJ2-7, with 7 positions matching TRBD1. V lost 5 bases, J lost 2 bases, and 9 bases stayed unmatched. The CDR3 length is 15 residues. The CDR3 region has the DNA TGTGCCAGCAGTAGCCGGGACAGAGGGCCCTACGAGCAGTACTTC. Translated, it gives CASSSRDRGPYEQYF.

There are a few counts of this clonotype. The V and J genes are TRBV7-9 and TRBJ2-4, with 7 bases lining up with TRBD1. The trim removed 3 bases at V and 4 bases at J, leaving 12 bases unmatched. Germline V gene data show CDR1 as SEHNR and CDR2 as FQNEAQ (reference sequence). The CDR3 covers 17 residues. CDR3 nucleotide sequence: TGTGCCAGCAGCTTGGGGAGTAGACAGGGCCTTAAAAACATTCAGTACTTC. Translated, it gives CASSLGSRQGLKNIQYF.

V and J are TRBV25-1 and TRBJ1-1; weak D call: TRBD1 (6 bases). CDR1 and CDR2 (germline): MGHDK, SYGVNS. The CDR3 spans 14 residues. The ends were cut back, 6 bases at V and 1 base at J, with 12 bases in the middle. The CDR3 spells CASSQTGRNTEAFF. The CDR3 DNA is TGTGCCAGCAGCCAGACAGGTCGGAACACTGAAGCTTTCTTT. Variable domain in full (rest from reference TRBV25-1 and TRBJ1-1): EADIYQTPRYLVIGTGKKITLECSQTMGHDKMYWYQQDPGMELHLIHYSYGVNSTEKGDLSSESTVSRIRTEHFPLTLESARPSHTSQYLCASSQTGRNTEAFFGQGTRLTVV.

The gene calls are TRBV28 and TRBJ2-3; D ambiguous. The V gene lost 7 bases and the J gene lost 4 bases, with 12 bases spanning the gap. Germline V gene lookup returns CDR1 MDHEN and CDR2 SYDVKM. This CDR3 is 13 amino acids long. The CDR3 loop is CASTAPGADTQYF. In DNA, the CDR3 is TGTGCCAGCACGGCCCCTGGCGCAGATACGCAGTATTTT.

This clonotype was counted many times. V is TRBV20-1 and J is TRBJ2-3; D is unresolved. From germline, CDR1 is DFQATT and CDR2 SNEGSKA (reference sequence). The CDR3 runs 10 residues. Trimming left V 6 bases short and J 6 bases short, with 7 bases between. The CDR3 DNA follows: TGCAGTGCGTGGGCCGATACGCAGTATTTT. As protein: CSAWADTQYF.

The sample holds a few counts of this clonotype. The chain is built from TRBV7-2 and TRBJ2-1; D unresolved. This CDR3 region has 12 residues. Germline-derived CDR1 and CDR2 are SGHTA and FQGNSA. Trimming took off 4 bases at V and 12 bases at J, with 13 bases between the two ends. The CDR3 sequence is CASSSVASSQFF. The CDR3 nucleotides read TGTGCCAGCAGCTCCGTAGCTTCTTCGCAGTTCTTC.

This clonotype was observed a handful of times. The rearrangement joins TRBV6-2 or TRBV6-3 to TRBJ2-7; TRBD2 might be the D (6 bases). The CDR3 contains 16 residues. Trimming took 7 bases from V and 0 from J, leaving 19 bases between them. CDR1 MNHEY and CDR2 SVGEGT come from the germline V gene. CDR3 protein: CASIDTRGSLSYEQYF. The DNA of the CDR3 is TGTGCCAGCATCGACACTCGGGGGTCTCTCTCCTACGAGCAGTACTTC.

The gene calls are TRBV20-1 and TRBJ2-5; 8 bases are a match to TRBD1. With 3 bases clipped from V and 4 bases from J, the junction kept 10 bases outside the gene matches. Germline lookup yields CDR1 DFQATT and CDR2 SNEGSKA (reference sequence). This CDR3 has 15 residues. The CDR3 loop is CSARRTGRFGETQYF. CDR3 in DNA: TGCAGTGCTAGGAGGACAGGGAGGTTTGGAGAGACCCAGTACTTC.

The rearrangement joins TRBV29-1 to TRBJ2-7; TRBD2 agrees at 7 bases. The V segment lost 7 bases and the J segment 1 base; nucleotides outside the gene matches: 4. The CDR3 consists of 12 residues. The germline gives CDR1 SQVTM, CDR2 ANQGSEA. The CDR3 sequence is CSALAASYEQYF. In DNA form, the CDR3 reads TGCAGCGCTCTAGCGGCATCCTACGAGCAGTACTTC.

The rearrangement uses TRBV5-1 and TRBJ2-1; weak D call: TRBD2 (5 bases). Trimming took 0 bases from V and 7 from J, leaving 11 bases between them. This CDR3 has 14 residues. Germline assignment: CDR1 SGHRS and CDR2 YFSETQ. The chain's CDR3 is CASSLVALGNEQFF. The CDR3 coding sequence is TGCGCCAGCAGCTTGGTAGCGCTCGGGAATGAGCAGTTCTTC.

V is TRBV12-3 or TRBV12-4 and J is TRBJ2-2; the D is unclear. Trimming pared 5 bases from V and 7 bases from J, leaving 17 bases between. The CDR3 is 15 amino acids. CDR3 sequence reads: CASSPQTGSGGELFF. CDR3 nucleotides: TGTGCCAGCAGTCCTCAGACGGGCTCCGGCGGGGAGCTGTTTTTT.

This clonotype appeared a few times. The V call is TRBV5-1, the J call TRBJ2-7; the match to TRBD1 covers 7 bases. CDR1 and CDR2 (germline): SGHRS, YFSETQ. V dropped 4 bases and J dropped 2; count of bases not matched to a gene: 9. The CDR3 runs to 15 residues. The CDR3 loop is CASSPTGEEAYEQYF. In DNA form, the CDR3 reads TGCGCCAGCAGCCCCACAGGGGAAGAGGCCTACGAGCAGTACTTC.

This clonotype was recorded many times. The CDR3 protein is CASRKPGNTEAFF. Here the CDR3 DNA reads TGTGCCAGCCGAAAGCCAGGGAACACTGAAGCTTTCTTT. The V call is TRBV21-1, the J call TRBJ1-1. TRBV21-1 is a known pseudogene. CDR3 length equals 13 residues.

There are many counts of this clonotype. The chain is built from TRBV12-3 or TRBV12-4 and TRBJ2-7; D gene uncertain. V was clipped by 2 bases and J by 3 bases, with 11 bases between them. The CDR3 runs to 14 residues. DNA for the CDR3: TGTGCCAGCAGTTTATCCTCACCGGACTACGAGCAGTACTTC. Amino acid sequence: CASSLSSPDYEQYF.

There are a few counts of this clonotype. The CDR3 region has the DNA TGCGCCAGCAGCCGATCGAAGTCGGGAGGCTACGAGCAGTACTTC. Amino acid sequence: CASSRSKSGGYEQYF. The chain combines TRBV4-3 with TRBJ2-7, with 7 bases identical to TRBD2. V shed 4 bases, J shed 3 bases, and the junction held 9 bases outside the gene matches. Germline assignment: CDR1 LGHNA and CDR2 YSLEER. This CDR3 has 15 amino acids.

A few counts support this clonotype. The V gene is TRBV20-1, the J gene TRBJ2-7; D perhaps matches TRBD1 (5 bases). The length of the CDR3 is 12 residues. V was cut by 6 bases and J by 0 bases, with 9 bases left in between. The germline V gene has CDR1 DFQATT and CDR2 SNEGSKA (reference sequence). The CDR3 DNA follows: TGCAGTGCGGGGCTACTCTCCTACGAGCAGTACTTC. This encodes CSAGLLSYEQYF.

The chain carries TRBV9 and TRBJ2-7; no clear D gene. Trimming shortened V by 0 bases and J by 4 bases, and 14 bases separated the two germline ends. There are 15 residues in the CDR3. Per germline, CDR1 SGDLS and CDR2 YYNGEE. CDR3 protein: CASSVGFGLNYEQYF. For the CDR3, the DNA is TGTGCCAGCAGCGTAGGCTTCGGCCTGAATTACGAGCAGTACTTC.

This clonotype was seen more than once but under ten times. The chain employs TRBV5-5 and TRBJ2-3, with 9 bases matching TRBD2. CDR1 is SGHKS, CDR2 YYEKEE, per germline (reference sequence). This CDR3 has 15 residues. V dropped 5 bases and J dropped 3; count of bases not matched to a gene: 7. The CDR3 here is CASREEAGGTDTQYF. The CDR3 nucleotides read TGTGCCAGCAGGGAAGAAGCGGGGGGTACAGATACGCAGTATTTT.

The chain joins TRBV7-6 to TRBJ2-7; a possible D gene is TRBD2 (6 bases). Germline V gene lookup returns CDR1 SGHVS and CDR2 FNYEAQ. CDR3 length equals 16 residues. Trimming removed 5 bases at V and 6 bases at J, with 23 bases between. The DNA for the CDR3 is TGTGCCAGCAGCCTCCAGCAAATGGCGGGGAGGACCGAGCAGTACTTC. It encodes CASSLQQMAGRTEQYF.

This clonotype was seen a few times. The genes are TRBV2 and TRBJ2-3, with D possibly matching TRBD2 (6 bases). Trimming took 6 bases from V and 6 from J, leaving 13 bases between them. The CDR3 totals 13 residues. The V gene's germline CDR1 is SNHLY and CDR2 FYNNEI. CDR3 region: CASRGAGADTQYF. The CDR3 nucleotides read TGTGCCAGCAGGGGAGCGGGCGCGGATACGCAGTATTTT.

This clonotype was counted between two and nine times. The chain couples TRBV4-3 to TRBJ2-5, with 8 bases identical to TRBD2. This CDR3 has 15 amino acids. V trimming: 4 bases; J trimming: 3 bases; junction bases outside the gene matches: 7. Germline CDR1 LGHNA, CDR2 YSLEER. CDR3 in DNA: TGCGCCAGCAGCCGAGCGGGGGTCCGGGAAGAGACCCAGTACTTC. Protein sequence: CASSRAGVREETQYF.

The sample holds a few counts of this clonotype. The rearrangement links TRBV12-3 or TRBV12-4 to TRBJ2-3; D ambiguous. The CDR3 is 13 residues long. V was cut by 6 bases and J by 6 bases, with 13 bases left in between. CDR3 amino acids: CASSLGYLDTQYF. The CDR3 nucleotides are TGTGCCAGCAGCCTAGGATATTTGGATACGCAGTATTTT.

This sequence joins TRBV6-5 and TRBJ2-1; 9 nucleotides match TRBD1. From germline, CDR1 is MNHEY and CDR2 SVGAGI. With V trimmed by 2 bases and J by 1 base, 6 bases remained unmatched. The CDR3 is 17 amino acids. The CDR3 is CASSYGTGRTSYNEQFF. Written as DNA, the CDR3 is TGTGCCAGCAGTTACGGGACAGGGAGAACATCCTACAATGAGCAGTTCTTC.

The chain recombines TRBV20-1 with TRBJ1-3; D might be TRBD1 (5 bases). This CDR3 is built from 12 residues. The germline CDR1 and CDR2 sequences are DFQATT and SNEGSKA (reference sequence). Deletions cut 8 bases from V and 5 bases from J, with 13 bases between. This CDR3 reads CSTRTSRNTIYF. CDR3 DNA: TGCAGTACTCGGACAAGTAGAAACACCATATATTTT.

This clonotype occurred many times. The chain recombines TRBV4-3 with TRBJ1-2; maybe TRBD1 (6 bases). Germline-derived CDR1 and CDR2 are LGHNA and YSLEER. This CDR3 has 16 amino acids. The germline V and J ends were trimmed by 2 bases and 3 bases, with 16 bases remaining between them. The CDR3 is CASSQHSARTDYGYTF. The CDR3 coding sequence is TGCGCCAGCAGCCAACACAGTGCGAGGACAGACTATGGCTACACCTTC.

The chain combines TRBV24-1 with TRBJ2-7; 9 bases map to TRBD1. Germline CDR1 KGHDR, CDR2 SFDVKD. With 9 bases clipped from V and 5 bases from J, the junction kept 1 base outside the gene matches. This CDR3 contains 11 residues. CDR3 in DNA: TGTGCCACCGGGACAGGGAACGAGCAGTACTTC. As protein: CATGTGNEQYF.